What follows are 5 T cell receptor beta chains derived from one specimen sequenced in a study of response to subunit inactivated influenza vaccine. TCRdb reprocessed the RT-PCR reads with MiXCR, giving one entry per CDR3 protein. The sample has hundreds of thousands of distinct CDR3 sequences, 15% to 17% seen once; the top ten hold 9.5% to 13%. The material sequenced was PBMCs from blood, taken 11 to 12 days after vaccination. All receptors come from a man aged 50 to 59 who received an inactivated influenza vaccine.

This chain connects TRBV12-3 or TRBV12-4 to TRBJ1-4; D possibly corresponds to TRBD1 (5 bases). Trimming removed 8 bases from V and 5 bases from J, with 6 bases in between. The CDR3 totals 11 residues. CDR3: CASQGNEKLFF. The CDR3 bases are TGTGCCAGCCAGGGAAATGAAAAACTGTTTTTT.

This clonotype was seen a single time. This chain links TRBV5-6 with TRBJ2-5, with unresolved D. V lost 0 bases and J 5 bases, leaving 5 bases between the germline ends. Germline-derived CDR1 and CDR2 are SGHDT and YYEEEE. CDR3 length: 12 residues. This CDR3 is CASSLADETQYF. CDR3 coding DNA: TGTGCCAGCAGCTTGGCCGATGAGACCCAGTACTTC.

This clonotype was seen more than once but under ten times. This chain joins TRBV5-1 and TRBJ2-3, with 10 positions matching TRBD2. CDR3 length equals 16 residues. The germline gives CDR1 SGHRS, CDR2 YFSETQ. The junction had 15 bases not matched to a gene; V was cut back by 5 bases and J by 9 bases. This chain's CDR3 is CASSQTSGLPGGTQYF. In DNA, the CDR3 is TGCGCCAGCAGTCAGACTAGCGGGCTGCCCGGTGGGACGCAGTATTTT.

J is TRBJ2-2 and V is TRBV4-2; perhaps TRBD1 as D (5 bases). Germline assignment: CDR1 LGHNA and CDR2 YNFKEQ. The V end was cut by 2 bases, the J end by 0 bases, with 13 bases between. This CDR3 has 17 amino acids. CDR3 protein: CASSQNIRAANTGELFF. The CDR3 DNA is TGTGCCAGCAGCCAAAACATCAGGGCAGCGAACACCGGGGAGCTGTTTTTT.

This clonotype was recorded a few times. This chain uses TRBV20-1 with TRBJ1-6, with TRBD1 as a possible D gene (5 bases). The CDR3 spans 16 residues. V lost 4 bases to trimming and J lost 1 base, with 14 bases between them. Germline V lookup: CDR1 DFQATT, CDR2 SNEGSKA (reference sequence). The CDR3 here is CSANPSEGSYNSPLHF. The CDR3 DNA is TGCAGTGCTAATCCATCGGAGGGGTCCTATAATTCACCCCTCCACTTT.